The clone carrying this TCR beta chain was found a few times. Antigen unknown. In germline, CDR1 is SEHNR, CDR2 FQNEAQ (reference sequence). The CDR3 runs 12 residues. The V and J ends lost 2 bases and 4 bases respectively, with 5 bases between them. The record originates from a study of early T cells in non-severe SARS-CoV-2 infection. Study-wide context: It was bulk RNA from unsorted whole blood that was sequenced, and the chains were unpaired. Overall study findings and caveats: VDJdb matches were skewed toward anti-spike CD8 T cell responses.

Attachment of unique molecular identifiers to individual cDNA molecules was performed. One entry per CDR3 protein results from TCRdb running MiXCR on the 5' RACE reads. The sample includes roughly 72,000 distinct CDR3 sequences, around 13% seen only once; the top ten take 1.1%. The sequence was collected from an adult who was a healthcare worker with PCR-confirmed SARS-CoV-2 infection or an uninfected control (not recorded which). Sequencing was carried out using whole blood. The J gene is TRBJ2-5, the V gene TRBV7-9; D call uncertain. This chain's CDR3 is CASSLRVETQYF. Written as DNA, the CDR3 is TGTGCCAGCAGCTTAAGGGTAGAGACCCAGTACTTC.